This TCR beta chain is drawn from a study of spatial heterogeneity in lung cancer (dated by TCRdb to the late 2010s). For context, the study as a whole: Beta-chain transcripts were consistently detected in greater numbers than alpha-chain transcripts, which likely reflects a higher abundance of beta-chain transcripts. A strong correlation was found between TCR transcript counts in tumor regions and a T cell transcriptional module score from matched bulk RNA-seq. In the raw uncorrected reads, each unique combination of TCR and UMI appeared on average more than ten times. In non-small cell lung cancer, the study quantitatively compared TCR alpha and beta repertoires across several tumor regions, matched nontumor lung, and blood. TCR repertoire features were related to nonsynonymous mutation counts determined by whole-exome sequencing of tumor tissue. Both alpha and beta chains were TCR-sequenced in approximately 200 tumor regions, around 65 matched nontumor lung samples and more than 50 PBMC samples obtained at surgery.

As to this clonotype: Its antigen remains unidentified. One end of the junction does not line up with germline, which may come from a read error.

The method behind the library was 5' RACE. The data were produced on a NextSeq 500. In the TCR library protocol, a unique molecular identifier was attached to each TCR cDNA molecule so that PCR and sequencing errors could be corrected. The authors' analysis ran thus. Decombinator tools were used for TCR identification, UMI-based error correction and CDR3 extraction. Expanded TCRs were defined as those above a frequency of 2 per 1,000, corresponding to the top 1% of the tumor frequency distribution. Expanded tumor TCRs were classed as regional if statistically deemed absent (corrected P<0.05) from at least one tumor region, otherwise ubiquitous. Renyi diversity was computed with the R vegan package after each repertoire had been subsampled 100 times to 5,000 TCRs. CDR3 similarity networks were built from amino acid triplet string-kernel similarity, with CDR3s being connected when pairwise similarity was above 0.82. TCRdb cleaned the public reads at Q25 with fastp, built clones with MiXCR and kept in-frame beta chains. Here each entry gathers all rows of one CDR3 protein and keeps the most common genes and DNA. The authors' filters were not applied to this entry. The sample profile shows tens of thousands of distinct CDR3 sequences; about 4.3% of them were found once. Roughly a tenth of the sample is taken by the ten largest.

The time point label for this specimen denotes: sample taken at primary tumor resection. The donors were about 65 patients from the lung TRACERx cohort who had early-stage, untreated non-small cell lung cancer. Whole RNA extracted from tumor and nontumor lung tissue, or from cryopreserved PBMC samples, was used for TCR sequencing without cell sorting. Patients were selected for TCR sequencing only if sufficient RNA was available from at least two tumor regions. Tumor and adjacent nontumor lung specimens were reviewed by a lung pathologist before selection. The CDR3 sequence holds 15 residues, the cysteine and phenylalanine included. The only DNA kept is the CDR3, 45 bases in frame from the first base. CDR1 MNHEY and CDR2 SVGAGI were looked up in the germline V gene. The full study reports these points: The tumor nonsynonymous mutation count correlated with the number of expanded alpha and beta TCRs within the tumor. Counts of ubiquitous and regional expanded TCRs were found to correlate with counts of ubiquitous and regional nonsynonymous mutations, respectively. Confirming at a functional level the hypothesis that regional TCRs recognize regional mutations was considered to require additional single-cell paired TCR alpha and beta sequencing. TCR-seq was estimated to cover only approximately 7% of tumor T cells for alpha chains and 13% for beta chains.

The sequencing used lung tumor tissue, collected at surgery. The source is a male donor with early-stage non-small cell lung cancer. Here the chain combines TRBV6-5 and TRBJ2-2; 10 bases in the middle match TRBD2. The CDR3 reads as follows: CTSSYVASGSGELFF. The DNA reads TGTACCAGCAGTTACGTGGCTAGCGGGAGCGGGGAGCTGTTTTTT.